Below are 16 T cell receptor beta chains sequenced from a single sample in a study of glioma-infiltrating T cells after dendritic cell vaccination. Data came from immunoSEQ multiplex PCR; TCRdb stores just in-frame clones and leaves some out. The sample has about 87,000 clones, about 90% seen once. The material was blood, obtained before dendritic cell vaccination. The receptors derive from a human donor with glioblastoma.

The chain combines TRBV6-1 with TRBJ2-2; 7 bases fit TRBD1. The CDR3 has 15 amino acids. V was pared by 4 bases and J by 5 bases, with 7 bases of the junction left unmatched. The germline V gene encodes CDR1 MNHNS and CDR2 SASEGT. The CDR3, as DNA: TGTGCCAGCAGTGGGACCAGGGGGACAACCGGGGAGCTGTTTTTT. Protein: CASSGTRGTTGELFF.

The genes are TRBV7-9 and TRBJ2-5; possibly TRBD2 for D (6 bases). V was shortened by 4 bases and J by 3 bases, with 9 bases between the two germline ends. Germline values: CDR1 SEHNR, CDR2 FQNEAQ (reference sequence). The CDR3 is 13 amino acids. The CDR3: CASSSWGEETQYF. The DNA for the CDR3 is TGTGCCAGCAGCTCATGGGGGGAAGAGACCCAGTACTTC.

The chain combines TRBV9 with TRBJ2-1; 15 nucleotides line up with TRBD2. The CDR3 has 17 residues. Germline V lookup: CDR1 SGDLS, CDR2 YYNGEE. V shed 3 bases, J shed 5 bases, and the junction held 6 bases outside the gene matches. The CDR3 nucleotides are TGTGCCAGCAGCGGGACTAGCGGGAGGGATTCCCACAATGAGCAGTTCTTC. Its translation is CASSGTSGRDSHNEQFF.

The chain has TRBV6-5 and TRBJ1-4; D gene ambiguous. The V end lost 0 bases, the J end lost 3 bases, and 8 bases lay between the germline ends. Per the germline V gene, CDR1 is MNHEY and CDR2 is SVGAGI. The CDR3 covers 15 residues. The CDR3 DNA sequence: TGTGCCAGCAGTTACTCTCCCGGGGCTAATGAAAAACTGTTTTTT. It is translated as CASSYSPGANEKLFF.

The chain links TRBV7-3 to TRBJ2-7, with TRBD2 matching over 7 bases. Trimming cost V 4 bases and J 2 bases; bases outside gene matches: 2. The CDR3 is made up of 13 amino acids. Germline V gene sequence: CDR1 SGHTA, CDR2 FQGTGA. CDR3 protein: CASSYREAYEQYF. The CDR3 nucleotides are TGTGCCAGCAGCTATCGGGAGGCCTACGAGCAGTACTTC.

This chain connects TRBV6-5 to TRBJ2-2; 7 nucleotides align to TRBD2. Per the germline V gene, CDR1 is MNHEY and CDR2 is SVGAGI. V shed 11 bases, J shed 5 bases, and the junction held 8 bases outside the gene matches. This CDR3 spans 13 amino acids. The CDR3 here is CAGGDRWTGELFF. CDR3 DNA sequence: TGTGCCGGGGGGGACCGATGGACCGGGGAGCTGTTTTTT.

This chain connects TRBV19 to TRBJ2-5; TRBD2 matches at 11 bases. The CDR3 contains 15 residues. Germline V gives CDR1 LNHDA, CDR2 SQIVND (reference sequence). The trim removed 4 bases at V and 5 bases at J, leaving 6 bases unmatched. This CDR3 is CASSTLAGGGETQYF. CDR3 nucleotide sequence: TGTGCCAGTAGTACCTTAGCGGGAGGGGGGGAGACCCAGTACTTC.

The rearrangement links TRBV30 to TRBJ1-1; a possible D gene is TRBD1 (6 bases). This CDR3 comprises 14 residues. Trimming cost V 2 bases and J 1 base, with 11 bases left between them. Germline V gene sequence: CDR1 GTSNPN, CDR2 SVGIG (reference sequence). The CDR3 reads CAWSLGTPNTEAFF. DNA of the CDR3: TGTGCCTGGAGTTTAGGGACACCGAACACTGAAGCTTTCTTT.

A single count supports this clone. The rearrangement links TRBV19 to TRBJ2-3; D remains ambiguous. Per germline, CDR1 LNHDA and CDR2 SQIVND (reference sequence). Trimming removed 2 bases from V and 5 bases from J, with 11 bases in between. The CDR3 consists of 14 residues. The CDR3 DNA is TGTGCCAGTAGTATATCAGGCGTTGGAGATACGCAGTATTTT. This codes for CASSISGVGDTQYF.

This clone is medium-sized (0.01 to 0.1%) in the sample. The J gene is TRBJ1-3, the V gene TRBV4-1, with D possibly matching TRBD1 (6 bases). With 0 bases removed from V and 3 bases from J, the gap between germline ends came to 12 bases. Germline CDR1 and CDR2: MGHRA and YSYEKL. This CDR3 has 16 amino acids. The CDR3 coding sequence is TGCGCCAGCAGCCAAGATGGGACAAGTAGTGGAAACACCATATATTTT. It encodes CASSQDGTSSGNTIYF.

This chain uses TRBV27 with TRBJ2-3; D is uncertain. V was pared by 6 bases and J by 3 bases, with 10 bases between. In germline, CDR1 is MNHEY, CDR2 SMNVEV (reference sequence). This CDR3 has 13 amino acids. The CDR3 region is CASSPTVTDTQYF. The CDR3 DNA reads as TGTGCCAGCAGCCCCACAGTTACAGATACGCAGTATTTT.

This chain joins TRBV28 and TRBJ2-5, with 10 bases lining up with TRBD2. V dropped 2 bases and J dropped 7; count of bases not matched to a gene: 13. The CDR3 is 17 residues long. Germline CDR1 reads MDHEN; CDR2 reads SYDVKM. CDR3 in DNA: TGTGCCAGCAGTTTAAGGCGATGGCTAGCGGGGGTCCGGACCCAGTACTTC. It yields the protein CASSLRRWLAGVRTQYF.

In its sample, this clone was seen once. The chain combines TRBV6-1 with TRBJ2-2; 7 nucleotides line up with TRBD2. Per the germline V gene, CDR1 is MNHNS and CDR2 is SASEGT. The CDR3 runs to 16 residues. The V segment lost 3 bases and the J segment 6 bases; nucleotides outside the gene matches: 10. For the CDR3, the DNA is TGTGCCAGCAGTGAGAGGGAGGGCTATTTGTCCGGGGAGCTGTTTTTT. Amino acids: CASSEREGYLSGELFF.

This clone turned up a few times. The V gene is TRBV9, the J gene TRBJ2-2; possibly TRBD2 for D (5 bases). The CDR3 is made up of 18 amino acids. Germline V gene sequence: CDR1 SGDLS, CDR2 YYNGEE. Trimming removed 3 bases at V and 0 bases at J, with 18 bases between. The DNA for the CDR3 is TGTGCCAGCAGCGCCGGACCGGGCGGGTGGTCGAACACCGGGGAGCTGTTTTTT. Encoded protein: CASSAGPGGWSNTGELFF.

This sequence joins TRBV30 and TRBJ1-1; TRBD1 matches at 7 bases. Losses at the gene ends were 5 bases for V and 10 bases for J; bases not matched to a gene: 7. CDR1 is GTSNPN, CDR2 SVGIG, per germline (reference sequence). The CDR3 has 11 amino acids. The CDR3 region has the DNA TGTGCCTGGGGGGACAGTCAGCCAGCTTTCTTT. Protein sequence: CAWGDSQPAFF.

The V gene is TRBV5-6, the J gene TRBJ2-2; possibly TRBD2 for D (5 bases). The CDR3 is 14 residues long. Germline-derived CDR1 and CDR2 are SGHDT and YYEEEE. Trimming pared 0 bases from V and 9 bases from J, leaving 12 bases between. This chain's CDR3 is CASSLGGLTRELFF. In DNA form, the CDR3 reads TGTGCCAGCAGCTTGGGCGGGTTGACCCGGGAGCTGTTTTTT.